One and the same sample provided the 32 T cell receptor beta chains below, sequenced in a study of Graves' ophthalmopathy and Graves' hyperthyroidism. Amplification targeted the TCR beta CDR3 regions, with RNA transcripts as the source material. HTBI primers primed a first-round RT-PCR, and a second-round multiplex PCR followed. TCRdb ran MiXCR on the multiplex PCR reads and lists one entry per CDR3 protein. The sample holds 900,000 to 1,200,000 distinct CDR3 sequences, 35% to 40% seen once. Sequenced material: peripheral blood or thyroid tissue (not recorded which). These receptors were collected from an adult man with Graves' hyperthyroidism.

The chain employs TRBV5-6 and TRBJ2-6; 9 bases match TRBD1. Losses at the gene ends were 5 bases for V and 2 bases for J; bases not matched to a gene: 11. CDR1 is SGHDT and CDR2 is YYEEEE in the germline V gene. The CDR3 totals 18 residues. DNA for the CDR3: TGTGCCAGCAGTTGGCCGGGACAGGGAAACACTGGGGCCAACGTCCTGACTTTC. It yields the protein CASSWPGQGNTGANVLTF.

The V and J genes are TRBV7-9 and TRBJ1-2, with 7 bases lining up with TRBD1. Trimming took 7 bases from V and 0 from J; bases not matched to a gene: 11. CDR3 size: 16 residues. CDR1 SEHNR and CDR2 FQNEAQ come from the germline V gene (reference sequence). The CDR3 loop is CASTQQGTLANYGYTF. CDR3 DNA: TGTGCCAGCACACAACAGGGGACGTTGGCTAACTATGGCTACACCTTC.

There are many counts of this clonotype. The chain carries TRBV12-3 or TRBV12-4 and TRBJ2-5, with 7 positions matching TRBD2. The CDR3 spans 15 residues. Germline trimming cut 3 bases from V and 5 bases from J; bases unmatched to any gene: 9. The CDR3 reads CASSLRRELGETQYF. In DNA, the CDR3 is TGTGCCAGCAGTTTGCGGCGGGAGTTAGGGGAGACCCAGTACTTC.

The table lists this clonotype with many counts. The rearrangement uses TRBV6-6 and TRBJ1-1, with a tentative D call TRBD1 (6 bases). CDR1 and CDR2 from the germline V gene are MNHNY and SVGAGI (reference sequence). Deletions cut 5 bases from V and 7 bases from J, with 11 bases between. The CDR3 spans 12 residues. Written as DNA, the CDR3 is TGTGCCAGCAGTACGACAGGACGTGAAGCTTTCTTT. This translates into CASSTTGREAFF.

J is TRBJ2-5 and V is TRBV12-3 or TRBV12-4; 9 bases match TRBD2. Trimming took 3 bases from V and 4 from J; bases not matched to a gene: 6. This CDR3 has 15 amino acids. DNA for the CDR3: TGTGCCAGCAGTTTTGGGGCGGGAGGGCCAGAGACCCAGTACTTC. Protein sequence: CASSFGAGGPETQYF.

V usage is TRBV6-4 and J usage is TRBJ1-2; 7 nucleotides agree with TRBD1. From germline, CDR1 is MRHNA and CDR2 SNTAGT. This CDR3 has 14 residues. The J segment lost 6 bases and the V segment lost 2 bases, leaving 6 bases of the junction unmatched. This CDR3 reads CASSDGQEGNGYTF. CDR3 nucleotides: TGTGCCAGCAGTGACGGACAGGAGGGGAATGGCTACACCTTC.

A remark on this clonotype: One base away lies a much larger clone, so this may be a sequencing read error. The V gene is TRBV10-3, the J gene TRBJ1-2; D gene unclear. This CDR3 comprises 11 residues. CDR1 and CDR2 (germline): ENHRY, SYGVKD. V lost 5 bases and J 9 bases, leaving 10 bases between the germline ends. Here the CDR3 reads CAISSLNSYTF. The CDR3 nucleotides read TGTGCCATCAGTTCCCTTAATAGCTACACCTTC.

The chain couples TRBV30 to TRBJ1-2; D gene uncertain. This CDR3 has 13 residues. V lost 3 bases, J lost 2 bases, and 10 bases lay in between. CDR1 is GTSNPN, CDR2 SVGIG, per germline (reference sequence). CDR3 amino acids: CAWRQAENYGYTF. CDR3 sequence (DNA): TGTGCCTGGAGGCAAGCAGAAAACTATGGCTACACCTTC.

The chain employs TRBV7-7 and TRBJ2-5; 8 bases align to TRBD2. From germline, CDR1 is SSHAT and CDR2 FNYEAQ (reference sequence). The length of the CDR3 is 14 residues. Trimming cost V 5 bases and J 3 bases; bases outside gene matches: 5. The CDR3 sequence: CASSTGLAEETQYF. Here the CDR3 DNA reads TGTGCCAGCAGCACCGGACTAGCTGAAGAGACCCAGTACTTC.

This clonotype was recorded at least ten times. This chain links TRBV2 with TRBJ1-2, with D perhaps matching TRBD1 (6 bases). The CDR3 is made up of 13 amino acids. The germline V and J ends were trimmed by 4 bases and 4 bases, with 10 bases remaining between them. Looked up from germline, CDR1 is SNHLY and CDR2 is FYNNEI. In DNA, the CDR3 is TGTGCCAGCAGTGGGGGGGCAAGCTATGGCTACACCTTC. Residues: CASSGGASYGYTF.

Points on this clonotype: Just one base apart from a much larger clone, this may be a read error. This sequence joins TRBV4-3 and TRBJ1-1; unclear D gene. The CDR3 extends over 13 amino acids. Germline CDR1 reads LGHNA; CDR2 reads YSLEER. The V gene lost 5 bases and the J gene lost 4 bases, with 11 bases spanning the gap. CDR3 sequence: CASSERWSTEAFF. The CDR3, as DNA: TGCGCCAGCAGCGAGAGGTGGAGCACTGAAGCTTTCTTT.

V and J are TRBV19 and TRBJ2-7, with a weak D call TRBD2 (5 bases). Germline V lookup: CDR1 LNHDA, CDR2 SQIVND (reference sequence). This CDR3 is built from 14 residues. Trimming removed 3 bases from V and 4 bases from J, with 13 bases in between. The CDR3 nucleotides are TGTGCCAGTAGTATGCAAAGGGCGGGTTACGAGCAGTACTTC. Residues: CASSMQRAGYEQYF.

Ten or more counts support this clonotype. The rearrangement uses TRBV20-1 and TRBJ2-7, with D possibly TRBD1 on 5 matching bases. Trimming shortened V by 6 bases and J by 1 base, and 16 bases separated the two germline ends. Germline CDR1 reads DFQATT; CDR2 reads SNEGSKA (reference sequence). This CDR3 spans 14 amino acids. The CDR3 protein is CSAEKDSLSYEQYF. Here the CDR3 DNA reads TGCAGTGCCGAAAAAGACAGCCTATCCTACGAGCAGTACTTC.

Ten or more counts support this clonotype. This chain links TRBV10-3 with TRBJ2-7, with 7 bases matching TRBD1. Germline lookup yields CDR1 ENHRY and CDR2 SYGVKD. The CDR3 consists of 15 residues. The trim removed 2 bases at V and 4 bases at J, leaving 8 bases unmatched. CDR3 coding DNA: TGTGCCATCAGTGAGGCCCTGATACAGGGGTACGAGCAGTACTTC. Translated: CAISEALIQGYEQYF.

This chain connects TRBV19 to TRBJ2-7; 10 nucleotides agree with TRBD1. Looked up from germline, CDR1 is LNHDA and CDR2 is SQIVND (reference sequence). V was clipped by 5 bases and J by 3 bases; unmatched bases: 7. The CDR3 contains 15 residues. CDR3 protein: CASSSRDRGIYEQYF. The CDR3 nucleotides read TGTGCCAGTAGTTCCCGGGACAGGGGTATCTACGAGCAGTACTTC. Based on the CDR3 plus reference TRBV19 and TRBJ2-7, the full variable domain is DGGITQSPKYLFRKEGQNVTLSCEQNLNHDAMYWYRQDPGQGLRLIYYSQIVNDFQKGDIAEGYSVSREKKESFPLTVTSAQKNPTAFYLCASSSRDRGIYEQYFGPGTRLTVT.

This clonotype has a handful of counts. The CDR3 region is CASSYPPSGGPVGELFF. Here the CDR3 DNA reads TGTGCCAGCAGTTACCCGCCAAGCGGGGGGCCTGTCGGGGAGCTGTTTTTT. The rearrangement uses TRBV6-5 and TRBJ2-2; 9 nucleotides match TRBD2. The CDR3 consists of 17 residues. After removal of 2 bases from V and 7 bases from J, the junction contained 11 bases not matched to a gene. In germline, CDR1 is MNHEY, CDR2 SVGAGI.

This clonotype was counted a few times. The chain combines TRBV4-1 with TRBJ1-2, with TRBD1 identical over 8 bases. The CDR3 contains 15 residues. In germline, CDR1 is MGHRA, CDR2 YSYEKL. Trimming took 1 base from V and 3 from J; bases not matched to a gene: 4. The CDR3 DNA reads TGCGCCAGCAGCCAAGGGACAGGGTCGGACTATGGCTACACCTTC. Its translation is CASSQGTGSDYGYTF.

This clonotype was counted at least ten times. This chain joins TRBV15 and TRBJ1-2, with unresolved D. The V end was cut by 0 bases, the J end by 6 bases, with 11 bases between. The length of the CDR3 is 14 residues. From germline, CDR1 is LNHNV and CDR2 YYDKDF (reference sequence). In nucleotides, the CDR3 is TGTGCCACCAGCAGAGATAGGGCATCCGATGGCTACACCTTC. This gives the protein CATSRDRASDGYTF.

The CDR3 is CASAGTSKGSNTGELFF. The CDR3, as DNA: TGTGCCAGCGCCGGGACTAGCAAAGGGTCGAACACCGGGGAGCTGTTTTTT. The J gene is TRBJ2-2, the V gene TRBV12-3 or TRBV12-4, with TRBD2 matching 9 bases. V trimming: 8 bases; J trimming: 0 bases; junction bases outside the gene matches: 10. This CDR3 is built from 17 residues.

This chain links TRBV7-2 with TRBJ1-5; D possibly corresponds to TRBD1 (6 bases). Germline assignment: CDR1 SGHTA and CDR2 FQGNSA. V lost 1 base and J lost 0, with 13 bases in between. The CDR3 totals 17 residues. The CDR3 protein is CASSLEGGSNSNQPQHF. DNA of the CDR3: TGTGCCAGCAGCTTAGAGGGGGGATCTAATAGCAATCAGCCCCAGCATTTT.

The CDR3 sequence: CASSDPAYEQYF. The CDR3 nucleotides read TGTGCCAGCAGTGACCCAGCTTACGAGCAGTACTTC. J is TRBJ2-7 and V is TRBV6-1; no reliable D call. Trimming removed 3 bases from V and 4 bases from J, with 7 bases in between. CDR1 and CDR2 (germline): MNHNS, SASEGT. This CDR3 has 12 amino acids.

This clonotype showed up many times. The chain joins TRBV15 to TRBJ1-2; 9 bases map to TRBD1. In germline, CDR1 is LNHNV, CDR2 YYDKDF (reference sequence). The junction had 9 bases not matched to a gene; V was cut back by 3 bases and J by 7 bases. This CDR3 has 15 amino acids. The CDR3 reads CATSRARDRVGGYTF. The CDR3 DNA reads TGTGCCACCAGCAGGGCACGGGACAGGGTTGGTGGCTACACCTTC. Variable domain in full (rest from reference TRBV15 and TRBJ1-2): DAMVIQNPRYQVTQFGKPVTLSCSQTLNHNVMYWYQQKSSQAPKLLFHYYDKDFNNEADTPDNFQSRRPNTSFCFLDIRSPGLGDTAMYLCATSRARDRVGGYTFGSGTRLTVV.

This clonotype has only a few counts. V usage is TRBV20-1 and J usage is TRBJ1-6; D might be TRBD1 (6 bases). The CDR3 runs 16 residues. Germline CDR1 is DFQATT and CDR2 is SNEGSKA (reference sequence). Trimming stripped 5 bases from V and 0 bases from J, with 14 bases between. This chain's CDR3 is CSAVGHPSSYNSPLHF. CDR3 nucleotide sequence: TGCAGTGCTGTGGGACACCCAAGCTCCTATAATTCACCCCTCCACTTT.

The chain carries TRBV28 and TRBJ1-6, with TRBD1 matching over 9 bases. The CDR3 totals 16 residues. CDR1 and CDR2 (germline): MDHEN, SYDVKM. Losses at the gene ends were 7 bases for V and 3 bases for J; bases not matched to a gene: 7. The CDR3 loop is CASTGQGLSYNSPLHF. The CDR3 DNA is TGTGCCAGCACAGGACAGGGGCTGAGCTATAATTCACCCCTCCACTTT.

Notes on this clonotype: A much larger clone lies a single base off, so this may be a read error. The chain links TRBV7-9 to TRBJ2-5; possible D gene TRBD2, 6 bases. Germline values: CDR1 SEHNR, CDR2 FQNEAQ (reference sequence). The CDR3 length is 16 residues. The CDR3 spells CASSTPGLGNQEAQYF. DNA of the CDR3: TGTGCCAGCAGCACCCCGGGACTGGGCAACCAAGAGGCCCAGTACTTC.

The chain has TRBV29-1 and TRBJ1-2; unclear D gene. Germline V gene lookup returns CDR1 SQVTM and CDR2 ANQGSEA. V lost 2 bases and J lost 0, with 10 bases in between. The CDR3 totals 14 residues. The CDR3 is CSVEIQEANYGYTF. The CDR3 DNA is TGCAGCGTTGAAATCCAGGAGGCTAACTATGGCTACACCTTC.

This clonotype was counted at least ten times. This chain links TRBV5-6 with TRBJ2-7, with 7 nucleotides matching TRBD2. Germline CDR1 is SGHDT and CDR2 is YYEEEE. The ends lost 4 bases at V and 3 bases at J; junction bases unmatched: 7. This CDR3 spans 14 amino acids. The DNA of the CDR3 is TGTGCCAGCAGCACCCAGCGGGGCGGCTACGAGCAGTACTTC. Amino acids: CASSTQRGGYEQYF.

The CDR3 bases are TGTGCCAGTAGTATAGAAAGGGGCAATGAGCAGTTCTTC. This encodes CASSIERGNEQFF. This chain links TRBV19 with TRBJ2-1; possible D gene TRBD1, 5 bases. This CDR3 is 13 amino acids long. V shed 0 bases and J shed 6 bases, with 6 bases lying between them. Germline-derived CDR1 and CDR2 are LNHDA and SQIVND (reference sequence).

Only a few counts were recorded for this clonotype. This chain links TRBV7-3 with TRBJ2-2, with no clear D. Between the trimmed V and J ends, which lost 5 bases and 7 bases, there was a span of 5 bases. Germline loops: CDR1 SGHTA, CDR2 FQGTGA. The CDR3 runs to 11 residues. The CDR3 loop is CASSPHGELFF. The CDR3 DNA reads TGTGCCAGCAGCCCCCACGGGGAGCTGTTTTTT.

The table lists this clonotype with many counts. The CDR3 DNA follows: TGTGCCAGTAGCCCCGGGACTAGGACCTCCTACGAGCAGTACTTC. Its protein product is CASSPGTRTSYEQYF. The genes are TRBV19 and TRBJ2-7; 8 positions agree with TRBD2. Germline V lookup: CDR1 LNHDA, CDR2 SQIVND (reference sequence). Germline trimming cut 6 bases from V and 0 bases from J; bases unmatched to any gene: 7. This CDR3 spans 15 amino acids.

This chain links TRBV29-1 with TRBJ2-2; TRBD1 is a possible D gene (6 bases). The CDR3 spans 11 residues. The germline V gene encodes CDR1 SQVTM and CDR2 ANQGSEA. The V end lost 6 bases, the J end lost 9 bases, and 11 bases lay between the germline ends. The CDR3, as DNA: TGCAGCGTCGCAGGGGCGAGGGAGCTGTTTTTT. It yields the protein CSVAGARELFF.

The chain uses TRBV5-1 and TRBJ2-7; D is tentatively TRBD1 or TRBD2 (5 bases each). Germline V gives CDR1 SGHRS, CDR2 YFSETQ. The germline V and J ends were trimmed by 0 bases and 5 bases, with 15 bases remaining between them. This CDR3 spans 15 amino acids. The CDR3 loop reads CASSLGETGANEQYF. The CDR3 DNA reads as TGCGCCAGCAGCTTGGGGGAGACCGGGGCCAACGAGCAGTACTTC.